The 22 T cell receptor beta chains given below trace back to one sample, sequenced in a study of blood T cells in healthy people across ages. Together with a sample-barcoded 5' primer, a J-beta primer mix was included in a second PCR lasting 7 to 11 cycles. One entry per CDR3 protein results from TCRdb running MiXCR on the 5' RACE reads. The table includes 750,000 to 950,000 distinct CDR3 sequences, 50% to 65% detected once. Sequenced material: blood. These receptors came from an elderly man in good health.

CDR3 loop: CASSKMGTGSEQYF. Written as DNA, the CDR3 is TGTGCCAGCAGCAAGATGGGGACAGGGAGCGAGCAGTACTTC. The V gene is TRBV7-3, the J gene TRBJ2-5; 9 nucleotides match TRBD1. The DNA end is a closer match to TRBJ2-7, so the J assignment may be wrong. The CDR3 has 14 amino acids. Germline-derived CDR1 and CDR2 are SGHTA and FQGTGA.

This sequence joins TRBV5-1 and TRBJ2-7; 13 bases align to TRBD2. Germline assignment: CDR1 SGHRS and CDR2 YFSETQ. Unmatched junction bases numbered 11, after V lost 3 bases and J lost 2 bases. There are 18 residues in the CDR3. CDR3 amino acids: CASSSTGTSGKAAYEQYF. CDR3 sequence (DNA): TGCGCCAGCAGCTCTACCGGGACTAGCGGGAAGGCGGCCTACGAGCAGTACTTC. The whole variable domain, remainder taken from reference TRBV5-1 and TRBJ2-7, is KAGVTQTPRYLIKTRGQQVTLSCSPISGHRSVSWYQQTPGQGLQFLFEYFSETQRNKGNFPGRFSGRQFSNSRSEMNVSTLELGDSALYLCASSSTGTSGKAAYEQYFGPGTRLTVT.

CDR3: CSARDLGTSSETQYF. CDR3 nucleotide sequence: TGCAGTGCTAGAGATCTAGGGACTAGTTCAGAGACCCAGTACTTC. The chain employs TRBV20-1 and TRBJ2-5; the match to TRBD2 covers 8 bases. The V gene's germline CDR1 is DFQATT and CDR2 SNEGSKA (reference sequence). Trimming removed 0 bases from V and 4 bases from J; junction bases left unmatched: 7. This CDR3 is built from 15 residues.

The chain is built from TRBV12-3 or TRBV12-4 and TRBJ2-1; 7 positions agree with TRBD2. V shed 4 bases, J shed 8 bases, and the junction held 14 bases outside the gene matches. This CDR3 has 16 amino acids. CDR3 sequence (DNA): TGTGCCAGCAGTTCCCCGGGAGGCCCTATGGGGGATGAGCAGTTCTTC. Its protein is CASSSPGGPMGDEQFF.

The V call is TRBV5-1, the J call TRBJ1-2; D call uncertain. The CDR3 runs 13 residues. V was pared by 4 bases and J by 6 bases, with 13 bases between. From germline, CDR1 is SGHRS and CDR2 YFSETQ. The CDR3 protein is CASSVGIGDGYTF. CDR3 bases: TGCGCCAGCAGCGTGGGTATCGGGGATGGCTACACCTTC.

The rearrangement uses TRBV24-1 and TRBJ1-2, with TRBD1 identical over 7 bases. The CDR3 extends over 14 amino acids. Germline V lookup: CDR1 KGHDR, CDR2 SFDVKD. J was trimmed by 6 bases and V by 4 bases; bases with no gene match: 7. CDR3 nucleotides: TGTGCCACCAGTGACAATAACAGGGGTAATGGCTACACCTTC. It is translated as CATSDNNRGNGYTF.

Written as DNA, the CDR3 is TGCGCCAGCAGCCAAGGGACGGCCCGGAACTATGGCTACACCTTC. Translating it yields CASSQGTARNYGYTF. The gene calls are TRBV4-1 and TRBJ1-2; unclear D gene. CDR1 is MGHRA and CDR2 is YSYEKL in the germline V gene. CDR3 length: 15 residues. With 1 base removed from V and 2 bases from J, the gap between germline ends came to 11 bases.

A few counts support this clonotype. The chain couples TRBV7-9 to TRBJ2-4; D remains ambiguous. Germline V gene data show CDR1 as SEHNR and CDR2 as FQNEAQ (reference sequence). The CDR3 covers 13 residues. Trimming removed 6 bases from V and 4 bases from J, with 10 bases in between. DNA for the CDR3: TGTGCCAGCAGTTCTGGAATTAAAAACATTCAGTACTTC. It yields the protein CASSSGIKNIQYF.

The chain uses TRBV24-1 and TRBJ2-3; D tentatively fits TRBD1 or TRBD2 (5 bases each). Trimming removed 4 bases from V and 14 bases from J, with 21 bases in between. In germline, CDR1 is KGHDR, CDR2 SFDVKD. The CDR3 loop spans 14 amino acids. CDR3 amino acids: CATSDPGAGRDAYF. The CDR3 nucleotides are TGTGCCACCAGTGACCCCGGGGCTGGGAGAGACGCGTATTTT.

Regarding this clonotype: A read error may account for a junction end that differs from germline. This chain connects TRBV5-1 to TRBJ2-4, with a possible D match to TRBD2 (5 bases). The CDR3 extends over 14 amino acids. Per germline, CDR1 SGHRS and CDR2 YFSETQ. Written as DNA, the CDR3 is TGCGCCAGCATCCTTAGCCTAGCCAAAACCATTCAGTACTTC. Protein product: CASILSLAKTIQYF.

The sample holds a few counts of this clonotype. The rearrangement uses TRBV20-1 and TRBJ2-7; 14 nucleotides align to TRBD2. V lost 3 bases to trimming and J lost 6 bases; unmatched junction nucleotides: 4. From germline, CDR1 is DFQATT and CDR2 SNEGSKA (reference sequence). This CDR3 is 14 amino acids long. The CDR3 nucleotides are TGCAGTGCTAGGGGACTAGCGGGAGCTCTCGAGCAGTACTTC. It is translated as CSARGLAGALEQYF.

This clonotype was seen once. The chain links TRBV3-1 to TRBJ2-7, with D maybe TRBD2 (6 bases). Per germline, CDR1 LGHDT and CDR2 YNNKEL (reference sequence). V lost 4 bases to trimming and J lost 3 bases, with 16 bases between them. The CDR3 has 15 amino acids. CDR3 DNA: TGTGCCAGCAGCCCTAGTGCGGGGACCTTCTACGAGCAGTACTTC. It yields the protein CASSPSAGTFYEQYF.

The chain links TRBV20-1 to TRBJ2-7; maybe TRBD1 (5 bases). Germline loops: CDR1 DFQATT, CDR2 SNEGSKA (reference sequence). V was trimmed by 1 base and J by 7 bases, leaving 26 bases between them. The CDR3 length is 17 residues. The CDR3 here is CSARASPFPSQGKEQYF. CDR3 DNA: TGCAGTGCTAGAGCGTCACCCTTCCCGTCCCAGGGAAAAGAGCAGTACTTC.

The CDR3 DNA is TGTGCCAGCAGGACAGGGTTTGCCCACGAGCAGTACTTC. Encoded protein: CASRTGFAHEQYF. This sequence joins TRBV6-4 and TRBJ2-4; TRBD1 agrees at 7 bases. The end of the DNA is better explained by TRBJ2-7, so the J call may be wrong. Germline V gene sequence: CDR1 MRHNA, CDR2 SNTAGT. The CDR3 is made up of 13 amino acids.

The chain employs TRBV24-1 and TRBJ1-2; a possible D gene is TRBD1 (5 bases). Germline CDR1 is KGHDR and CDR2 is SFDVKD. The CDR3 length is 12 residues. V lost 4 bases, J lost 8 bases, and 10 bases lay in between. CDR3 residues: CATSDYDSGYTF. CDR3 nucleotides: TGTGCCACCAGTGACTATGACAGCGGCTACACCTTC.

The J gene is TRBJ1-1, the V gene TRBV7-3; no firm D call. The CDR3 spans 13 residues. Germline V gene sequence: CDR1 SGHTA, CDR2 FQGTGA. Trimming shortened V by 8 bases and J by 5 bases, and 15 bases separated the two germline ends. The CDR3 loop is CASGLQTGTEAFF. The CDR3 bases are TGTGCCAGCGGCCTCCAGACGGGGACTGAAGCTTTCTTT.

The V and J genes are TRBV6-1 and TRBJ2-7, with D perhaps given as TRBD1 or TRBD2 (5 bases each). Trimming shortened V by 8 bases and J by 3 bases, and 17 bases separated the two germline ends. The CDR3 sequence is 14 residues long. The germline V gene has CDR1 MNHNS and CDR2 SASEGT. The CDR3 DNA reads as TGTGCCAGCTCCGAATGGGGGTCCAACTACGAGCAGTACTTC. It is translated as CASSEWGSNYEQYF.

This clonotype was seen a handful of times. The rearrangement links TRBV29-1 to TRBJ1-1; D might be TRBD1 (5 bases). This CDR3 has 13 amino acids. CDR1 SQVTM and CDR2 ANQGSEA come from the germline V gene. Trimming stripped 7 bases from V and 4 bases from J, with 16 bases between. The CDR3 is CSGWTLLGTEAFF. The CDR3 DNA reads as TGCAGCGGGTGGACACTTCTAGGCACTGAAGCTTTCTTT. Variable domain in full (rest from reference TRBV29-1 and TRBJ1-1): SAVISQKPSRDICQRGTSLTIQCQVDSQVTMMFWYRQQPGQSLTLIATANQGSEATYESGFVIDKFPISRPNLTFSTLTVSNMSPEDSSIYLCSGWTLLGTEAFFGQGTRLTVV.

The J gene is TRBJ2-3, the V gene TRBV11-2; a weak D match, TRBD2 (6 bases). The V end lost 3 bases, the J end lost 14 bases, and 24 bases lay between the germline ends. This CDR3 is built from 15 residues. Germline values: CDR1 SGHAT, CDR2 FQNNGV. CDR3 amino acids: CASSLGLGARRYAYF. The DNA for the CDR3 is TGTGCCAGCAGCTTGGGACTTGGCGCCCGCAGATACGCGTATTTT.

This chain links TRBV27 with TRBJ2-7, with D maybe TRBD1 (6 bases). This CDR3 is 13 amino acids long. Germline CDR1 and CDR2: MNHEY and SMNVEV (reference sequence). Trimming cost V 6 bases and J 1 base, with 10 bases left between them. The CDR3 DNA reads TGTGCCAGCAGATTACAGGGTTCCTACGAGCAGTACTTC. It translates to CASRLQGSYEQYF.

The rearrangement uses TRBV12-3 or TRBV12-4 and TRBJ2-5; D is ambiguous. Near its end, the DNA agrees better with TRBJ2-7, so the J call may be wrong. This CDR3 is 12 amino acids long. The CDR3 DNA reads as TGTGCCAGCAGGTTACTTCTACCCGAGCAGTACTTC. It codes for CASRLLLPEQYF.

This clonotype was recorded a few times. This rearrangement joins TRBV12-3 or TRBV12-4 to TRBJ2-4; 7 bases are shared with TRBD1. The DNA matches TRBJ2-7 better at its end, which makes the J call doubtful. The CDR3 is 13 residues long. The CDR3 DNA follows: TGTGCCAGCAGTTCGACAGGGCCCCACGAGCAGTACTTC. Residues: CASSSTGPHEQYF.